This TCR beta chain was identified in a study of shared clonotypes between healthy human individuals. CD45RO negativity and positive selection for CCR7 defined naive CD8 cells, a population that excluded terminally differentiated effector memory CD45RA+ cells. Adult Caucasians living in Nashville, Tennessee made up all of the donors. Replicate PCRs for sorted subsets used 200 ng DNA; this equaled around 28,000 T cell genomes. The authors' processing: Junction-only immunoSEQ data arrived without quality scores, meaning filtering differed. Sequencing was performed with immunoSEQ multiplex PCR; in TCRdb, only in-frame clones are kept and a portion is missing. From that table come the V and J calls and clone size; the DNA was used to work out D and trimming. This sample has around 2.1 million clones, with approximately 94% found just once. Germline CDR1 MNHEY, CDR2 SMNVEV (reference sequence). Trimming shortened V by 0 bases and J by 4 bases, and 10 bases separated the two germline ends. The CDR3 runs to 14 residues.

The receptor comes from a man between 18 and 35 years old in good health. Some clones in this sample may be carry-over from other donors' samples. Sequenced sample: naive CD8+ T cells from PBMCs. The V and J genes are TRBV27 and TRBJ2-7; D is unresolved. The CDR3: CASSLSGIGYEQYF. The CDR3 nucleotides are TGTGCCAGCAGTTTATCGGGGATCGGGTACGAGCAGTACTTC.